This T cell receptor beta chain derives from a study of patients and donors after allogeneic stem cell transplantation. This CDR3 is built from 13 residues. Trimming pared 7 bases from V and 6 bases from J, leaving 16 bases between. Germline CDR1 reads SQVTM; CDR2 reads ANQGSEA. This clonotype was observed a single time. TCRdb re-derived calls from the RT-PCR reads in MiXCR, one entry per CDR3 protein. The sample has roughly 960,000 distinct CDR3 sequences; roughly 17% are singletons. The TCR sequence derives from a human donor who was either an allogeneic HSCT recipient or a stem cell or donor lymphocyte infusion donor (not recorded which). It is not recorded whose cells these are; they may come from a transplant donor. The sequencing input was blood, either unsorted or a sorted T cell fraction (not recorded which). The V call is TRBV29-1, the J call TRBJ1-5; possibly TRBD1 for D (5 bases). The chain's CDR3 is CSAIGQNGQPQHF. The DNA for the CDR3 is TGCAGCGCCATAGGACAAAATGGTCAGCCCCAGCATTTT.